This TCR beta chain was found in a study of shared clonotypes between healthy human individuals (dated by TCRdb to 2019 to 2021). About the investigation overall: The cohort comprised a couple of women and three men aged 18 to 49 years. Each donor's leukapheresis produced roughly between roughly 0.85 and 10 billion PBMCs. Different laboratories and diverse techniques were used to prepare libraries and sequence TCR repertoires, to increase sequencing depth and limit assay-specific biases. Per donor, three plates each were used for CD4 naive and CD4 memory, two for CD8 naive, and one for CD8 memory. The study deeply sequenced blood TCR repertoires of several healthy adults to estimate repertoire size and the extent of clonotype sharing between individuals. Broader findings and caveats from the paper: Naive subsets generally had larger estimated clonotype richness than memory subsets. Because the study included a small number of donors, the genetic and exposure-history diversity represented was limited. Pairwise subsampling led to the expectation that sequencing depth would affect the degree of clonotype sharing among donors. Sampling was limited to blood, and TCR repertoires in tissue likely differ from TCR repertoires in blood. Even with the large sequencing depth, rarefaction of the sorted-subset datasets indicated that sequencing was incomplete. Across a few donors, approximately 5% of naive CD4, over 3% of naive CD8, under 2.5% of memory CD4, and approximately 0.4% of memory CD8 clonotypes were shared. Clonotypes shared by all four sorted-subset donors showed higher generation probabilities than non-shared clonotypes.

Points on this clone: Its binding antigen is unknown. No quality values exist for individual bases; no much larger clone is one base distant.

Using the deep immunoSEQ assay, TCR CDR3 regions were amplified from genomic DNA by multiplex PCR. For each cell subset, the extracted genomic DNA was distributed evenly across all wells of several immunoSEQ 96-well plates, and each plate served as one replicate. For sorted subsets, roughly 190 ng of genomic DNA, equivalent to roughly 33,000 T cell genomes, went into each replicate PCR. Purified libraries were measured with a Qubit 3.0 fluorometer, size-checked on a Bioanalyzer 2100, and measured again with the KAPA Library Quantification kit. Every immunoSEQ 96-well plate was sequenced on a dedicated single-read 150-cycle Illumina NextSeq 550 flow cell. As for the authors' bioinformatics: Because only junctional sequences without quality scores were contained in the immunoSEQ output, filtering matching that applied to full-length reads could not be performed. Sequences were annotated with PyIR, a Python wrapper for IgBLAST v1.9, using IMGT germline references to assign V/J genes and CDR3. Reads were filtered out if the reads had weak V/J assignments (E-value above 1e-6), no CDR3, stop codons, out-of-frame junctions, or ambiguous translated residues. V3J clonotypes were defined as sequences sharing the same inferred V gene, J gene, and CDR3 amino acid sequence. Percentage overlap between repertoires was computed as shared unique clonotypes divided by the size of the smaller repertoire. Repertoire richness was assessed with RTK rarefaction, the Chao1 estimator, and Recon v2.1 estimates of unobserved clonotypes. OLGA was used to compute generation probabilities for all TCRbeta clonotypes that the gDNA method yielded from a few donors. TCRdb's version of the immuneACCESS table is confined to in-frame rearrangements and falls short of the full clone set. An unresolved V gene accounts for under half of the shortfall where checked; the remainder is of unknown origin. D and trimming come from the DNA, and the V and J calls and clone size come from that table. This sample gives more than 500,000 clones in total; approximately 95% of them show up just once. Approximately 0.067% of the sample comes from the top ten.

The donors were healthy, HIV-negative adults who had no recently reported acute infections or vaccinations. All donors were Caucasian adults living in Nashville, Tennessee, USA. CD4+ T cells were enriched by magnetic negative selection; naive cells were then positively selected on CD45RA, and the negative fraction formed the memory subset. Blood was collected by leukapheresis, and PBMCs were isolated by Ficoll-Histopaque density gradient centrifugation and then cryopreserved in liquid nitrogen vapor phase. Analytical flow cytometry was used to check the purity and quantity of every magnetically sorted T cell population. From each sorted fraction, genomic DNA was isolated and quantified by UV absorbance on a Nanodrop 2000c. From the germline V gene (reference sequence), CDR1 is GTSNPN and CDR2 is SVGIG. Trimming removed 2 bases from V and 4 bases from J, leaving 8 bases between the germline ends. CDR3 length: 12 amino acids, cysteine to phenylalanine. Of the read, only the CDR3 DNA is kept; its 36 bases are in frame from base 1.

Recombination connected TRBV30 to TRBJ1-2, with the identity of the D gene unclear. Specimen: naive CD4+ T cells sorted from blood. Sample cell subset or site, as interpreted from the label and publication: CD45RA+ positively selected. This TCR was recovered from a woman in her thirties in good health. The CDR3 is CAWSLNSYGYTF. The nucleotides read TGTGCCTGGAGTCTTAACAGCTATGGCTACACCTTC.